One sample yielded the 15 T cell receptor beta chains listed below, sequenced in a study of human T cells and chemical hapten exposure (dated by TCRdb to about 2021). The intended sense of this specimen's time point label: patch test 2, 6 weeks after DPC sensitization. Explained via the paper, the treatment or condition label denotes: therapeutic diphenylcyclopropenone sensitization with weekly scalp DPC. Library prep was done by RACE. Reads for this sample came from a NextSeq 500. The public reads were run again by TCRdb, first through fastp at Q25 and then through MiXCR, and only productive beta chains were kept. Rows matching on CDR3 protein sequence are summarized as one entry with the most common DNA and genes. The sample table lists 120,000 to 150,000 distinct CDR3 sequences, about 11% of them with a count of one. Of the sample, under 1.5% falls within the top ten clones. The material sequenced was whole blood, taken in connection with sensitization to the hapten diphenylcyclopropenone (DPC). Source of these receptors: a woman in her 50s with alopecia areata. Some clones in this sample may be carry-over from other donors' samples.

This clonotype was observed a handful of times. V is TRBV5-1 and J is TRBJ2-7; unclear D gene. Germline V gene sequence: CDR1 SGHRS, CDR2 YFSETQ. V dropped 4 bases and J dropped 5 bases, with 19 bases sitting between them. This CDR3 region has 15 residues. CDR3 DNA: TGCGCCAGCAGCCCAAACCCGATACCTCGGAACGAGCAGTACTTC. It specifies CASSPNPIPRNEQYF. Full variable domain (rest looked up from reference TRBV5-1 and TRBJ2-7): KAGVTQTPRYLIKTRGQQVTLSCSPISGHRSVSWYQQTPGQGLQFLFEYFSETQRNKGNFPGRFSGRQFSNSRSEMNVSTLELGDSALYLCASSPNPIPRNEQYFGPGTRLTVT.

A few counts support this clonotype. The rearrangement links TRBV11-3 to TRBJ2-3, with no clear D. This CDR3 is built from 13 residues. CDR1 is SGHNT, CDR2 YENEEA, per germline. V was trimmed by 1 base and J by 4 bases, leaving 6 bases between them. CDR3 nucleotide sequence: TGTGCCAGCAGCTTAGTGGTGGCAGATACGCAGTATTTT. Its protein product is CASSLVVADTQYF.

CDR3 sequence reads: CASSLAEGGGAFF. CDR3 nucleotides: TGTGCCAGCAGCTTAGCGGAGGGCGGTGGGGCTTTCTTT. The chain uses TRBV7-9 and TRBJ1-1; D is uncertain. The CDR3 has 13 amino acids. Trimming removed 0 bases at V and 11 bases at J, with 13 bases between. Germline assignment: CDR1 SEHNR and CDR2 FQNEAQ (reference sequence).

This clonotype was counted a few times. Germline and junction disagree at one end, which may indicate a read error. The chain is built from TRBV19 and TRBJ2-1; TRBD2 matches 7 bases. Per germline, CDR1 LNHDA and CDR2 SQIVND (reference sequence). The length of the CDR3 is 11 residues. CDR3 protein: CASSIGRVAIF. The CDR3 DNA reads TGTGCCAGTAGTATTGGGAGGGTAGCGATCTTC.

Ten or more counts support this clonotype. The rearrangement uses TRBV5-1 and TRBJ1-1; D is undetermined. The germline V and J ends were trimmed by 1 base and 1 base, with 2 bases remaining between them. The CDR3 has 12 amino acids. Germline assignment: CDR1 SGHRS and CDR2 YFSETQ. The CDR3 loop reads CASSLTNTEAFF. The DNA for the CDR3 is TGCGCCAGCAGCTTGACGAACACTGAAGCTTTCTTT.

This clonotype was detected ten times or more. At one boundary the junction diverges from the germline segment, which might be a read error. The rearrangement joins TRBV7-3 to TRBJ2-7; the D is unclear. This CDR3 has 10 residues. The germline V gene has CDR1 SGHTA and CDR2 FQGTGA. The CDR3 DNA sequence: TGTGCCAGCAGCTCCCACGAGCAGTACTTC. This codes for CASSSHEQYF. Using reference TRBV7-3 and TRBJ2-7 for the parts outside the CDR3, the full variable domain is GAGVSQTPSNKVTEKGKYVELRCDPISGHTALYWYRQSLGQGPEFLIYFQGTGAADDSGLPNDRFFAVRPEGSVSTLKIQRTERGDSAVYLCASSSHEQYFGPGTRLTVT.

This clonotype has ten or more counts. The V call is TRBV15, the J call TRBJ2-1; 14 bases are a match to TRBD2. The CDR3 consists of 17 residues. The germline V gene encodes CDR1 LNHNV and CDR2 YYDKDF (reference sequence). J lost 4 bases, V lost 5 bases, and 7 bases had no gene match. The CDR3 DNA is TGTGCCACCAGCGGTTGGACTAGCGGGAGGCCTTACAATGAGCAGTTCTTC. Amino acid sequence: CATSGWTSGRPYNEQFF.

The chain is built from TRBV7-6 and TRBJ2-6; 9 positions match TRBD1. The ends lost 5 bases at V and 2 bases at J; junction bases unmatched: 4. The germline V gene encodes CDR1 SGHVS and CDR2 FNYEAQ. The length of the CDR3 is 16 residues. CDR3 nucleotides: TGTGCCAGCAGCCCACAGGGGGCTGCTGGGGCCAACGTCCTGACTTTC. It translates to CASSPQGAAGANVLTF.

This clonotype was picked up many times. This chain links TRBV7-9 with TRBJ2-6, with D possibly matching TRBD1 (7 bases). Germline CDR1 reads SEHNR; CDR2 reads FQNEAQ (reference sequence). CDR3 size: 18 residues. The V end was cut by 4 bases, the J end by 3 bases, with 19 bases between. The CDR3 here is CASSSLRRGLGGANVLTF. CDR3 DNA sequence: TGTGCCAGCAGCTCGCTACGGAGGGGGCTAGGTGGGGCCAACGTCCTGACTTTC.

This clonotype appeared a few times. The CDR3 nucleotides are TGTGCCAGCACCCCTCATGCCCGGCGGGATACGCAGTATTTT. Protein sequence: CASTPHARRDTQYF. The chain has TRBV28 and TRBJ2-3; D is ambiguous. This CDR3 spans 14 amino acids. The V and J ends lost 7 bases and 6 bases respectively, with 17 bases between them. The germline CDR1 and CDR2 sequences are MDHEN and SYDVKM. Combining the CDR3 with reference TRBV28 and TRBJ2-3 gives the whole variable domain DVKVTQSSRYLVKRTGEKVFLECVQDMDHENMFWYRQDPGLGLRLIYFSYDVKMKEKGDIPEGYSVSREKKERFSLILESASTNQTSMYLCASTPHARRDTQYFGPGTRLTVL.

This chain uses TRBV6-6 with TRBJ2-7, with 10 bases lining up with TRBD2. The trim removed 5 bases at V and 5 bases at J, leaving 18 bases unmatched. This CDR3 region has 18 residues. CDR1 and CDR2 from the germline V gene are MNHNY and SVGAGI (reference sequence). The CDR3 DNA follows: TGTGCCAGCAGTCCTCCCGTATCCGGGCTAGCGGGAGTTAACGAGCAGTACTTC. Residues: CASSPPVSGLAGVNEQYF.

The chain is built from TRBV7-9 and TRBJ2-3; TRBD1 matches 11 bases. This CDR3 contains 15 residues. Trimming cost V 5 bases and J 7 bases; bases outside gene matches: 8. CDR1 is SEHNR and CDR2 is FQNEAQ in the germline V gene (reference sequence). CDR3 in DNA: TGTGCCAGCAGCACAACGGGACAGGGGGGCCATACGCAGTATTTT. Encoded protein: CASSTTGQGGHTQYF.

J is TRBJ1-3 and V is TRBV2; a weak D match, TRBD1 (6 bases). Germline loops: CDR1 SNHLY, CDR2 FYNNEI. Trimming shortened V by 6 bases and J by 0 bases, and 15 bases separated the two germline ends. The CDR3 is made up of 16 amino acids. The CDR3 spells CASSILDSFSGNTIYF. The CDR3 DNA follows: TGTGCCAGCAGCATTCTGGACAGCTTCTCTGGAAACACCATATATTTT.

The rearrangement links TRBV12-3 or TRBV12-4 to TRBJ2-2; no definite D call. The CDR3 is 13 amino acids. Between the trimmed V and J ends, which lost 3 bases and 6 bases, there was a span of 8 bases. The DNA of the CDR3 is TGTGCCAGCAGTTTTGGAGCCCCCGGGGAGCTGTTTTTT. Protein product: CASSFGAPGELFF.

V usage is TRBV21-1 and J usage is TRBJ2-1; the D call of TRBD2 is as the table states it, not checked on the DNA. TRBV21-1 is deemed a pseudogene. The CDR3 has 14 amino acids. CDR3 region: CASASGRWRNEQFF. The CDR3 nucleotides read TGTGCCAGCGCTAGCGGGAGGTGGAGAAATGAGCAGTTCTTC.